This T cell receptor (beta chain) is drawn from a study of control samples from healthy donors and cancer patients (dated by TCRdb to 2019 to 2021). The protocol used for the library was the immunoSEQ multiplex PCR assay. TCRdb's version of the immuneACCESS table is confined to in-frame rearrangements and falls short of the full clone set. An unresolved V gene accounts for under half of the shortfall where checked; the remainder is of unknown origin. This sample gives roughly 80,000 clones in total; under 90% of them show up just once. The top ten clones comprise roughly 6% of the sample. Remarks on this clone: The antigen it binds to is not known. Per-base qualities were not stored, and no clone one base away is much larger.

In the germline V gene, CDR1 corresponds to SNHLY and CDR2 to FYNNEI. The CDR3 starts with the cysteine, ends with the phenylalanine, and has 14 residues. Solely the CDR3 DNA is kept, with 42 bases framed from the first base. Between the V and J ends, shortened by 6 bases and 3 bases respectively, the junction contains 14 bases. This TCR was recovered from a man over 45 in good health. The material sequenced was blood. This receptor chain uses TRBV2 and TRBJ1-2; the D segment could be TRBD1, given 5 matching bases. The CDR3 sequence is CASRQQVPDYGYTF. The nucleotide sequence is TGTGCCAGCAGACAACAGGTGCCGGACTATGGCTACACCTTC.